Each of the 23 T cell receptor beta chains below was sequenced from the same sample in a study of regulatory T cells in long-lasting Graves disease. Libraries of TCR beta came from iRepertoire HTBI primers plus Arm-PCR of CDR3 regions. TCRdb redid the calling of the multiplex PCR reads with MiXCR, one entry per CDR3 protein. The table records about 560,000 distinct CDR3 sequences, 15% to 20% of them present only once. The time point: newly diagnosed GD, antithyroid drugs for less than 3 months. The TCR library was made from RNA extracted from PBMCs. These same data were also listed under a study on T cells in Graves' hyperthyroidism and ophthalmopathy.

The sequencing used peripheral blood mononuclear cells (PBMCs), collected at new diagnosis, from a patient treated with antithyroid drugs. Receptors originate from a man aged 18 to 30 with Graves disease.

Ten or more counts support this clonotype. The chain joins TRBV20-1 to TRBJ1-1; TRBD1 might be the D (5 bases). Germline V CDR1 and CDR2: DFQATT, SNEGSKA (reference sequence). Deletions cut 0 bases from V and 11 bases from J, with 13 bases between. The CDR3 loop spans 12 amino acids. The CDR3 is CSARDRGGDAFF. DNA for the CDR3: TGCAGTGCTAGAGATAGGGGAGGGGACGCTTTCTTT.

This clonotype has just a few counts. The rearrangement uses TRBV5-6 and TRBJ2-7, with D tentatively TRBD1 or TRBD2 (5 bases each). V was pared by 0 bases and J by 7 bases, with 17 bases between. There are 15 residues in the CDR3. Per the germline V gene, CDR1 is SGHDT and CDR2 is YYEEEE. CDR3 region: CASSLGSGALEEQYF. In nucleotides, the CDR3 is TGTGCCAGCAGCTTGGGTTCCGGGGCACTTGAAGAGCAGTACTTC.

This clonotype was seen many times. This chain joins TRBV27 and TRBJ2-1; tentative D call: TRBD1 (5 bases). From germline, CDR1 is MNHEY and CDR2 SMNVEV (reference sequence). The CDR3 has 15 residues. The V end was cut by 2 bases, the J end by 4 bases, with 12 bases between. In DNA, the CDR3 is TGTGCCAGCAGTTTAAAAGGGGTGGGGTACAATGAGCAGTTCTTC. Amino acid sequence: CASSLKGVGYNEQFF.

This clonotype was picked up many times. CDR3 DNA sequence: TGTGCCAGCCTCAGGGGCGGGAGGGCCATTGGGACCCAGTACTTC. This codes for CASLRGGRAIGTQYF. The rearrangement links TRBV12-3 or TRBV12-4 to TRBJ2-5; the match to TRBD2 covers 9 bases. This CDR3 contains 15 residues. Trimming took 8 bases from V and 7 from J; bases not matched to a gene: 14.

This clonotype has a count of ten or more. CDR3 sequence reads: CASLTLTTAEAFF. CDR3 nucleotides: TGTGCCAGCTTAACCCTTACTACGGCTGAAGCTTTCTTT. The chain recombines TRBV2 with TRBJ1-1; D is unclear. In germline, CDR1 is SNHLY, CDR2 FYNNEI. Trimming took 8 bases from V and 6 from J, leaving 16 bases between them. CDR3 size: 13 residues.

This rearrangement joins TRBV30 to TRBJ1-4; D not resolved. V lost 3 bases and J 3 bases, leaving 17 bases between the germline ends. CDR1 GTSNPN and CDR2 SVGIG come from the germline V gene (reference sequence). The CDR3 spans 16 residues. Written as DNA, the CDR3 is TGTGCCTGGAGCACCCGGATTAGGAGCTCTAATGAAAAACTGTTTTTT. It is translated as CAWSTRIRSSNEKLFF. Drawing the rest from reference TRBV30 and TRBJ1-4, the complete variable domain is SQTIHQWPATLVQPVGSPLSLECTVEGTSNPNLYWYRQAAGRGLQLLFYSVGIGQISSEVPQNLSASRPQDRQFILSSKKLLLSDSGFYLCAWSTRIRSSNEKLFFGSGTQLSVL.

The chain joins TRBV28 to TRBJ1-2; unclear D gene. The germline gives CDR1 MDHEN, CDR2 SYDVKM. This CDR3 comprises 15 residues. Trimming cost V 3 bases and J 0 bases, with 11 bases left between them. CDR3 DNA: TGTGCCAGCAGTTTTTATCGGCTACCTAACTATGGCTACACCTTC. Translating it yields CASSFYRLPNYGYTF.

In its sample, this clonotype was seen many times. This chain uses TRBV12-3 or TRBV12-4 with TRBJ2-7; TRBD2 matches at 7 bases. V gave up 3 bases and J gave up 2 bases; unmatched junction bases: 4. The CDR3 is made up of 14 amino acids. CDR3 sequence reads: CASSFGGSPYEQYF. CDR3 sequence (DNA): TGTGCCAGCAGTTTCGGGGGGTCCCCCTACGAGCAGTACTTC.

This clonotype was detected only a few times. The V and J genes are TRBV19 and TRBJ2-3; D is unresolved. CDR3 length equals 14 residues. V lost 5 bases to trimming and J lost 2 bases, with 11 bases between them. CDR1 LNHDA and CDR2 SQIVND come from the germline V gene (reference sequence). Here the CDR3 reads CASSVSANTDTQYF. DNA for the CDR3: TGTGCCAGTAGTGTCAGCGCCAACACAGATACGCAGTATTTT.

This clonotype showed up many times. The gene calls are TRBV9 and TRBJ2-7, with TRBD1 matching over 8 bases. Germline loops: CDR1 SGDLS, CDR2 YYNGEE. The CDR3 loop spans 15 amino acids. V shed 3 bases and J 2 bases; nucleotides not matched to a gene: 7. CDR3 sequence: CASSAGQGRTYEQYF. CDR3 in DNA: TGTGCCAGCAGCGCCGGACAGGGACGGACCTACGAGCAGTACTTC. The full variable domain, its missing parts supplied by reference TRBV9 and TRBJ2-7, is DSGVTQTPKHLITATGQRVTLRCSPRSGDLSVYWYQQSLDQGLQFLIQYYNGEERAKGNILERFSAQQFPDLHSELNLSSLELGDSALYFCASSAGQGRTYEQYFGPGTRLTVT.

This clonotype was seen once. The chain has TRBV13 and TRBJ2-1, with 7 bases fitting TRBD2. V was pared by 4 bases and J by 4 bases, with 7 bases of the junction left unmatched. This CDR3 has 15 residues. Per germline, CDR1 PRHDT and CDR2 FYEKMQ (reference sequence). The CDR3 spells CASSWAGTKYNEQFF. The CDR3 bases are TGTGCCAGCAGCTGGGCCGGGACTAAATACAATGAGCAGTTCTTC.

This chain links TRBV5-1 with TRBJ2-7, with D hard to call. The V end lost 4 bases, the J end lost 6 bases, and 14 bases lay between the germline ends. The CDR3 has 13 residues. The germline gives CDR1 SGHRS, CDR2 YFSETQ. The CDR3 loop reads CASSQVRSTEQYF. The CDR3 coding sequence is TGCGCCAGCAGCCAGGTGCGATCCACCGAGCAGTACTTC.

On this clonotype: The junction departs from the called germline gene at one end, perhaps through a read error. The rearrangement uses TRBV5-1 and TRBJ1-5, with D perhaps TRBD1 (5 bases). Germline CDR1 and CDR2: SGHRS and YFSETQ. The CDR3 covers 17 residues. The CDR3 nucleotides read TGTGCCAGCAGCTTGGACACGGCAGGTTATAGCAATCAGCCCCAGCATTTT. This gives the protein CASSLDTAGYSNQPQHF.

This clonotype was counted only a few times. This sequence joins TRBV6-1 and TRBJ2-3; D unclear. The CDR3 has 13 amino acids. Germline CDR1 reads MNHNS; CDR2 reads SASEGT. V lost 11 bases, J lost 0 bases, and 12 bases lay in between. The CDR3 loop is CALRELSTDTQYF. The CDR3 DNA sequence: TGTGCCCTACGAGAGTTAAGCACAGATACGCAGTATTTT.

This clonotype was seen many times. The gene calls are TRBV28 and TRBJ1-2, with TRBD1 matching over 10 bases. Germline V gene data show CDR1 as MDHEN and CDR2 as SYDVKM. V was pared by 6 bases and J by 6 bases, with 7 bases of the junction left unmatched. The CDR3 extends over 14 amino acids. CDR3 residues: CASSRDRGMDGYTF. CDR3 nucleotides: TGTGCCAGCAGCCGGGACAGGGGAATGGATGGCTACACCTTC.

This clonotype was seen a single time. With a much larger clone just one base away, this may be a read error. V is TRBV13 and J is TRBJ1-2; 7 bases are shared with TRBD1. V lost 7 bases to trimming and J lost 6 bases; unmatched junction nucleotides: 5. In germline, CDR1 is PRHDT, CDR2 FYEKMQ (reference sequence). The CDR3 is made up of 12 amino acids. Here the CDR3 DNA reads TGTGCCAGCAACCAAACAGGGGATGGCTACACCTTC. Residues: CASNQTGDGYTF.

In this sample, this clonotype turned up many times. CDR3 nucleotide sequence: TGTGCCAGCAGCCACGGACAGGGTGGCGAGCAGTACTTC. Amino acids: CASSHGQGGEQYF. The chain combines TRBV27 with TRBJ2-7, with 8 bases fitting TRBD1. V shed 6 bases and J 6 bases; nucleotides not matched to a gene: 7. The CDR3 spans 13 residues. Per the germline V gene, CDR1 is MNHEY and CDR2 is SMNVEV (reference sequence).

This clonotype was observed at least ten times. This chain uses TRBV18 with TRBJ1-1; D is possibly TRBD1 (6 bases). The V and J ends lost 4 bases and 12 bases respectively, with 18 bases between them. The CDR3 loop spans 13 amino acids. Germline CDR1 KGHSH, CDR2 LQKENI. The CDR3 region is CASSQTGTGRSFF. The DNA for the CDR3 is TGTGCCAGCTCACAAACAGGGACCGGCAGATCTTTCTTT.

The sample holds a few counts of this clonotype. The chain has TRBV20-1 and TRBJ1-3; maybe TRBD1 (6 bases). This CDR3 spans 16 amino acids. V gave up 0 bases and J gave up 2 bases, with 14 bases separating them. In germline, CDR1 is DFQATT, CDR2 SNEGSKA (reference sequence). The CDR3, as DNA: TGCAGTGCTAGAGATGCGGGACAATTCGCTGGAAACACCATATATTTT. Translation: CSARDAGQFAGNTIYF.

This clonotype was counted at least ten times. V gene TRBV6-1 combines with J gene TRBJ2-7; TRBD2 agrees at 8 bases. CDR1 is MNHNS and CDR2 is SASEGT in the germline V gene. Trimming took 5 bases from V and 3 from J; bases not matched to a gene: 6. The CDR3 length is 14 residues. Written as DNA, the CDR3 is TGTGCCAGCAGTCCTAGCAGCGGGAGCTACGAGCAGTACTTC. Its protein is CASSPSSGSYEQYF.

The chain is built from TRBV20-1 and TRBJ2-1; a weak D match, TRBD1 (5 bases). The CDR3 is 13 amino acids. The germline CDR1 and CDR2 sequences are DFQATT and SNEGSKA (reference sequence). The V end lost 5 bases, the J end lost 0 bases, and 8 bases lay between the germline ends. CDR3 sequence reads: CSAVGDSYNEQFF. In DNA form, the CDR3 reads TGCAGTGCTGTAGGGGACTCCTACAATGAGCAGTTCTTC.

This clonotype was detected only a few times. The chain joins TRBV7-9 to TRBJ2-7, with 14 positions matching TRBD2. This CDR3 has 21 residues. In germline, CDR1 is SEHNR, CDR2 FQNEAQ (reference sequence). V dropped 6 bases and J dropped 3; count of bases not matched to a gene: 22. The CDR3 bases are TGTGCCAGCAGTCCAAACGGGTTGGGACTAGCGGGAGCCGATAGAATCTACGAGCAGTACTTC. Translation gives CASSPNGLGLAGADRIYEQYF.

This clonotype was seen repeatedly, ten times or more. The J gene is TRBJ2-7, the V gene TRBV15; 7 bases match TRBD2. V lost 5 bases to trimming and J lost 4 bases; unmatched junction nucleotides: 14. Germline CDR1 LNHNV, CDR2 YYDKDF (reference sequence). This CDR3 has 16 residues. The CDR3 DNA reads as TGTGCCACCAGCCGTCCCGGGTGGGGGGGTGAGTACGAGCAGTACTTC. As protein: CATSRPGWGGEYEQYF. The full variable domain, with the rest looked up from reference TRBV15 and TRBJ2-7, is DAMVIQNPRYQVTQFGKPVTLSCSQTLNHNVMYWYQQKSSQAPKLLFHYYDKDFNNEADTPDNFQSRRPNTSFCFLDIRSPGLGDTAMYLCATSRPGWGGEYEQYFGPGTRLTVT.